This TCR beta chain was recovered during a study of T-cell reconstitution after alpha-beta-depleted transplantation in children. Construction of the TCRbeta library involved unique molecular identifiers. MiXCR was run by TCRdb on the PCR reads, yielding one entry per CDR3 protein. The top ten clones hold about a tenth of a sample with 250,000 to 400,000 distinct CDR3 sequences, around 20% of them seen once. Trimming removed 5 bases from V and 7 bases from J, with 11 bases in between. This CDR3 is 12 amino acids long. Germline V CDR1 and CDR2: DFQATT, SNEGSKA (reference sequence). With respect to this clonotype: What it recognizes is unknown.

Overall study results and limits: T-cell counts and diversity were attributed mostly to newly produced T cells one year after transplant. Recipient T cells and thymic progenitors that survived gave rise to the high TCRbeta diversity observed at day 60 in some patients. It was reported that alpha-beta T cells came from several hundred expanded graft clones (about two months after transplant).

Sequencing used PBMCs, mostly from graft donor cells, obtained 180 days after TCRalphabeta/CD19-depleted stem cell transplant. This chain uses TRBV20-1 with TRBJ2-2, with D possibly matching TRBD1 (6 bases). This TCR was recovered from a male patient between 10 and 17 years old who had a stem cell transplant for acute lymphoblastic leukemia, so the T cells may come from the graft donor. CDR3 loop: CSAAGVDGELFF. The DNA of the CDR3 is TGCAGTGCTGCAGGGGTAGACGGGGAGCTGTTTTTT.